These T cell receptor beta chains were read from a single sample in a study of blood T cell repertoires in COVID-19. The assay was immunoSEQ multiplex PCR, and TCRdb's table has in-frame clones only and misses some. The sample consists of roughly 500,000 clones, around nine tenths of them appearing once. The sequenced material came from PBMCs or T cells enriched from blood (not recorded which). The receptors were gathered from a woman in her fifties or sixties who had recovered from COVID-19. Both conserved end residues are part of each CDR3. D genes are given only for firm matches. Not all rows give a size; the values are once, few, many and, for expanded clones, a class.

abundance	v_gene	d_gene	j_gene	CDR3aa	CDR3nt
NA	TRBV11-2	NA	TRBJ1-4	CASSPPAAGLFF	TGTGCCAGCAGCCCACCCGCCGCAGGGCTCTTTTTT
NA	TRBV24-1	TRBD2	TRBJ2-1	CATSDSGAPRGGKHNEQFF	TGTGCCACCAGTGATTCGGGTGCCCCCCGGGGAGGGAAACACAATGAGCAGTTCTTC
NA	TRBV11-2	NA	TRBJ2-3	CASSFSRGARDTQYF	TGTGCCAGCAGCTTCTCTCGGGGGGCCAGAGATACGCAGTATTTT
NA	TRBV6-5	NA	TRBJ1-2	CASSYLGGAFGYTF	TGTGCCAGCAGTTACCTAGGAGGGGCTTTTGGCTACACCTTC
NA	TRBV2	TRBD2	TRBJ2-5	CASSGPGLAGQETQYF	TGTGCCAGCAGCGGACCGGGACTAGCGGGGCAAGAGACCCAGTACTTC
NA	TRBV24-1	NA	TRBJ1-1	CATSDPLRAEAFF	TGTGCCACCAGTGACCCTCTTCGGGCTGAAGCTTTCTTT
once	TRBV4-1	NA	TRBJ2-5	CASSQRGAQETQYF	TGCGCCAGCAGCCAACGCGGGGCTCAAGAGACCCAGTACTTC
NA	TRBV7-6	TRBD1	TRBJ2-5	CASSRPGQGRETQYF	TGTGCCAGCAGCCGTCCGGGACAGGGGAGGGAGACCCAGTACTTC
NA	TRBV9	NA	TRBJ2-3	CASSFTGSTATQYF	TGTGCCAGCAGCTTTACCGGGTCCACTGCCACGCAGTATTTT
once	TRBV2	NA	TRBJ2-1	CASSWRTGGDSSYNEQFF	TGTGCCAGCAGTTGGCGAACGGGGGGCGATAGCTCCTACAATGAGCAGTTCTTC
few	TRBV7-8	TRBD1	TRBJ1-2	CASTRDRANYGYTF	TGTGCCAGCACCCGGGACAGGGCTAACTATGGCTACACCTTC
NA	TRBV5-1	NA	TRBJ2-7	CASSFVSGSYEQYF	TGCGCCAGCAGCTTCGTTTCAGGGTCCTACGAGCAGTACTTC
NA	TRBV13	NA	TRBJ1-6	CASRGQGNSPLHF	TGTGCCAGCAGGGGGCAGGGTAATTCACCCCTCCACTTT
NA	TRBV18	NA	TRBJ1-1	CASSPLRGSVRSEAFF	TGTGCCAGCTCACCACTCCGGGGATCCGTGAGGTCTGAAGCTTTCTTT
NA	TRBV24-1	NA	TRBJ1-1	CATSDSGEGDTEAFF	TGTGCCACCAGTGATTCTGGGGAGGGAGACACTGAAGCTTTCTTT
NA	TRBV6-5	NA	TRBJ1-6	CASSPTGPVGSPLHF	TGTGCCAGCAGTCCCACAGGGCCGGTCGGTTCACCCCTCCACTTT
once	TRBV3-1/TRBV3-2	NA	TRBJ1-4	CASSPTGFREKLFF	TGTGCCAGCAGCCCTACAGGGTTTCGAGAAAAACTGTTTTTT
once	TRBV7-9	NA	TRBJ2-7	CASSWGTLGEQYF	TGTGCCAGCAGCTGGGGGACACTGGGCGAGCAGTACTTC
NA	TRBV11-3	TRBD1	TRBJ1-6	CASSFGQGNSPLHF	TGTGCCAGCAGCTTTGGACAGGGGAATTCACCCCTCCACTTT
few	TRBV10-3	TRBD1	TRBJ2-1	CAIKDRGATYNEQFF	TGTGCCATCAAAGACAGGGGCGCAACCTACAATGAGCAGTTCTTC
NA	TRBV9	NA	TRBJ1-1	CASSVGRNTEAFF	TGTGCCAGCAGCGTAGGGAGGAACACTGAAGCTTTCTTT
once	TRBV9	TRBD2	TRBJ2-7	CASSVELAAPNEQYF	TGTGCCAGCAGCGTAGAACTAGCGGCGCCCAACGAGCAGTACTTC
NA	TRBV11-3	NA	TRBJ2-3	CASSLQSGDPTDTQYF	TGTGCCAGCAGCTTGCAATCAGGGGACCCCACAGATACGCAGTATTTT